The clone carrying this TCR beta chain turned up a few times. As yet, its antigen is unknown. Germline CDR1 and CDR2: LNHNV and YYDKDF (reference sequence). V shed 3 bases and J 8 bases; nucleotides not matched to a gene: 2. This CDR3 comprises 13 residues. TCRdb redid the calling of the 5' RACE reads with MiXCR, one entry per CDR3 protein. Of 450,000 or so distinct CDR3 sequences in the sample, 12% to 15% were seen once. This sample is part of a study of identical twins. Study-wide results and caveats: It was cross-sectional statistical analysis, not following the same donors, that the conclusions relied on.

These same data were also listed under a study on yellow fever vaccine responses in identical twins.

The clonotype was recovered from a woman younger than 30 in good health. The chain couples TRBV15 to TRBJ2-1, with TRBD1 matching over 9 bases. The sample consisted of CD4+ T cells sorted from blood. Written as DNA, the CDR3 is TGTGCCACCAGCAGGGACAGGGGCTATGAGCAGTTCTTC. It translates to CATSRDRGYEQFF.